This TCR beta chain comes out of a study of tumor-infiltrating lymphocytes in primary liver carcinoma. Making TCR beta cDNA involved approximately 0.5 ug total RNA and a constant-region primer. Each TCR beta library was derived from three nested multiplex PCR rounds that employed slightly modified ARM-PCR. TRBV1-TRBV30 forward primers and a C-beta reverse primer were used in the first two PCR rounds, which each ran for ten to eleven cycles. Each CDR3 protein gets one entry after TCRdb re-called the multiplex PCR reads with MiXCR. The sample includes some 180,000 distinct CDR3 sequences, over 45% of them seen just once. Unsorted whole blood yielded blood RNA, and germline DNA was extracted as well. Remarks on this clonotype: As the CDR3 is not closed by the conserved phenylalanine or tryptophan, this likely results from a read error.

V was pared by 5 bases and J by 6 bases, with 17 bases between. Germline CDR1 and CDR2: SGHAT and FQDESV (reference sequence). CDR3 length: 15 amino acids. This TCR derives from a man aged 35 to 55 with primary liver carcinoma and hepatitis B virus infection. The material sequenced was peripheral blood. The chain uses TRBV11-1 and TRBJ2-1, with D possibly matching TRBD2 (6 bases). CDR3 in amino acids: CASSLMTGDRNEQFL. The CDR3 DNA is TGTGCCAGCAGCCTCATGACGGGAGACCGCAATGAGCAGTTCCTC.